The clone carrying this T cell receptor beta chain was seen ten or more times. The sample belongs to a study of identical twins. This CDR3 region has 13 residues. V trimming: 7 bases; J trimming: 6 bases; junction bases outside the gene matches: 6. Each CDR3 protein is one row after TCRdb ran MiXCR on the 5' RACE reads. The sample lists 150,000 or so distinct CDR3 sequences; roughly 3.2% were seen once. The chain carries TRBV12-3 or TRBV12-4 and TRBJ1-5, with 7 bases identical to TRBD1. The sample consisted of memory T cells sorted from blood. This TCR derives from a man younger than 30 in good health. The DNA for the CDR3 is TGTGCCAGCACCCCGGCAGGGGGTCAGCCCCAGCATTTT. Amino acids: CASTPAGGQPQHF.